This T cell receptor beta chain comes out of a study of T cells in Graves' hyperthyroidism and ophthalmopathy. No progression to ophthalmopathy during 18 months of follow-up defined stable disease. Those with hyperthyroidism were 18 to 65 years old, newly diagnosed, and ill for under 2 months. There were TCR beta CDR3 regions amplified from RNA transcripts. Primed by the HTBI set, a first-round RT-PCR was run on the TCR CDR3. TCRdb analysed the multiplex PCR reads with MiXCR anew, one entry per CDR3 protein. The data show some 620,000 distinct CDR3 sequences, with around 16% seen just once and about 3.8% held by the top ten. The sequenced sample was blood. This TCR derives from a woman in her twenties or thirties with Graves' hyperthyroidism.

CDR3 in DNA: TGTGCCAGTAGTTACATAGCCGGACAACCCAGCACCGGGGAGCTGTTTTTT. Translation: CASSYIAGQPSTGELFF. V usage is TRBV19 and J usage is TRBJ2-2, with D tentatively TRBD1 (5 bases). CDR1 and CDR2 from the germline V gene are LNHDA and SQIVND (reference sequence). V lost 5 bases and J 4 bases, leaving 20 bases between the germline ends. This CDR3 comprises 17 residues.